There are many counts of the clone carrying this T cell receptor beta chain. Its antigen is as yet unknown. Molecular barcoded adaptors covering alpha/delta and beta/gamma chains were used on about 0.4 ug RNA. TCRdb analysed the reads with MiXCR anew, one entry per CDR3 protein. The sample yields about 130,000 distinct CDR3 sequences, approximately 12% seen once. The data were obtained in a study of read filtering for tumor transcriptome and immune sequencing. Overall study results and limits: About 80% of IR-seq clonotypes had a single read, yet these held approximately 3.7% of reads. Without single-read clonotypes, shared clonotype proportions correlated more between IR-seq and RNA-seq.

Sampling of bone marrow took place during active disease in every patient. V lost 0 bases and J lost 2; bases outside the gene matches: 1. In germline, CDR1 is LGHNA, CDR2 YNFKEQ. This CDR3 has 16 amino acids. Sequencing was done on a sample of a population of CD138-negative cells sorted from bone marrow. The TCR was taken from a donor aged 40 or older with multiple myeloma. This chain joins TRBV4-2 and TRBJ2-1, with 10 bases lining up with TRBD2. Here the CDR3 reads CASSQESGRAYNEQFF. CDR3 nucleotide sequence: TGTGCCAGCAGCCAAGAGAGCGGGAGGGCCTACAATGAGCAGTTCTTC.